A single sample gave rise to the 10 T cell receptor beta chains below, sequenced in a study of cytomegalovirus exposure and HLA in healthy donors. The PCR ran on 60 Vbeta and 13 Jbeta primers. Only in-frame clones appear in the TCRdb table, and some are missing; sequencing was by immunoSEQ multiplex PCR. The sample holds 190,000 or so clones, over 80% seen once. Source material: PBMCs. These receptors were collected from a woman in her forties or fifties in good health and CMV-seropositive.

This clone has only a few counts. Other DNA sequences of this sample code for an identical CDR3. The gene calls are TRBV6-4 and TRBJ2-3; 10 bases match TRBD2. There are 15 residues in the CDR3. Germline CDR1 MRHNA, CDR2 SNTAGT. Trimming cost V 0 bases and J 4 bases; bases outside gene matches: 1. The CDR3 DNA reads TGTGCCAGCAGTGACTCGAGCGGGGGGGCAGATACGCAGTATTTT. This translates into CASSDSSGGADTQYF.

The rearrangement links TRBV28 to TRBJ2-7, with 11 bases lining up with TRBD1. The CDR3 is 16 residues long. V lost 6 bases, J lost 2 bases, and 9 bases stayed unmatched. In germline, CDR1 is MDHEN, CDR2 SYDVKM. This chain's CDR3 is CASRPPPGQGAYEQYF. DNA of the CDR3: TGTGCCAGCAGACCACCCCCGGGACAGGGGGCCTACGAGCAGTACTTC.

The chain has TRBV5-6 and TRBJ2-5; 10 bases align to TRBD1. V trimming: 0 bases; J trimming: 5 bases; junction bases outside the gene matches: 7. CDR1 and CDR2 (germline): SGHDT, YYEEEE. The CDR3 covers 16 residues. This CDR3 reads CASSLDVTGGLETQYF. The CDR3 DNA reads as TGTGCCAGCAGCTTGGATGTGACAGGGGGCCTGGAGACCCAGTACTTC. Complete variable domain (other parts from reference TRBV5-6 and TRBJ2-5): DAGVTQSPTHLIKTRGQQVTLRCSPKSGHDTVSWYQQALGQGPQFIFQYYEEEERQRGNFPDRFSGHQFPNYSSELNVNALLLGDSALYLCASSLDVTGGLETQYFGPGTRLLVL.

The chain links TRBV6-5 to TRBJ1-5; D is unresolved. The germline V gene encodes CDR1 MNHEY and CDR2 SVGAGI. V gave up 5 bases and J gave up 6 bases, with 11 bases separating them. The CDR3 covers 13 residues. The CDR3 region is CASSKSPSQPQHF. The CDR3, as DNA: TGTGCCAGCAGTAAAAGCCCGAGTCAGCCCCAGCATTTT.

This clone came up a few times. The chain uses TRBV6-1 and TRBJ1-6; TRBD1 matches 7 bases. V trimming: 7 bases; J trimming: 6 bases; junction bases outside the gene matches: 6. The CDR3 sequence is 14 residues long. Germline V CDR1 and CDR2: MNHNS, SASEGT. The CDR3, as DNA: TGTGCCAGCAACAAACAGGGGTTTAATTCACCCCTCCACTTT. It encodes CASNKQGFNSPLHF.

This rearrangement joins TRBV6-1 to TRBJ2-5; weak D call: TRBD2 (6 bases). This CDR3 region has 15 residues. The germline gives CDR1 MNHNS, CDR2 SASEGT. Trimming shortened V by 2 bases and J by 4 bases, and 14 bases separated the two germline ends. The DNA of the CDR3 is TGTGCCAGCAGTGAATGGAGGGGCCGGGCAGAGACCCAGTACTTC. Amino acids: CASSEWRGRAETQYF.

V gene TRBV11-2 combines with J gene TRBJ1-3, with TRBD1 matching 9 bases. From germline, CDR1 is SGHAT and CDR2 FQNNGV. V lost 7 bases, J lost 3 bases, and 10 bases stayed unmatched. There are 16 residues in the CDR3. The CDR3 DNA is TGTGCCAGCAAAACCGGGACAGGGTCATTTGGAAACACCATATATTTT. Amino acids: CASKTGTGSFGNTIYF. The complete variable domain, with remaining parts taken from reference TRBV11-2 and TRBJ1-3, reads EAGVAQSPRYKIIEKRQSVAFWCNPISGHATLYWYQQILGQGPKLLIQFQNNGVVDDSQLPKDRFSAERLKGVDSTLKIQPAKLEDSAVYLCASKTGTGSFGNTIYFGEGSWLTVV.

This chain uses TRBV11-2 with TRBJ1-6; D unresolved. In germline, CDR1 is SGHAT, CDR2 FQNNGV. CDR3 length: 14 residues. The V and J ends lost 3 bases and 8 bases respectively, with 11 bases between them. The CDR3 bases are TGTGCCAGCAGCTTCGGTCCGTTGGATTCACCCCTCCACTTT. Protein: CASSFGPLDSPLHF.

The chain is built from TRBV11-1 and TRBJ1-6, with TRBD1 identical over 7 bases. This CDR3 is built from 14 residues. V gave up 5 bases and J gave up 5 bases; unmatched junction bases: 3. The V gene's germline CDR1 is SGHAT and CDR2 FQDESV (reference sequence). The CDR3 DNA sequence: TGTGCCAGCAGCCCCGACAGGGATAATTCACCCCTCCACTTT. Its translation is CASSPDRDNSPLHF.

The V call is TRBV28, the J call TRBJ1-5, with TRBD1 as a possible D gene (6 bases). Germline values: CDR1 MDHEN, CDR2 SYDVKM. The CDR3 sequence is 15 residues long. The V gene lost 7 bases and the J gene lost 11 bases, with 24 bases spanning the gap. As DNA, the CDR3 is TGTGCCAGCAAACTTGTGCGTGGGGGCCTTTCATCCCAGCATTTT. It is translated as CASKLVRGGLSSQHF.